The 8 T cell receptor beta chains given below trace back to one sample, sequenced in a study of T cell responses to AZD1222 COVID-19 vaccine. Here immunoSEQ multiplex PCR was the method, and the copy in TCRdb shows in-frame clones only, minus some. The table includes 130,000 to 150,000 clones, 75% to 95% detected once. Material: peripheral blood, obtained on day 0 of AZD1222 vaccination. These receptor sequences come from an adult in good health.

This clone has a handful of counts. The rearrangement joins TRBV27 to TRBJ2-1, with 11 bases matching TRBD2. The CDR3 is 16 residues long. CDR1 and CDR2 (germline): MNHEY, SMNVEV (reference sequence). V dropped 3 bases and J dropped 8; count of bases not matched to a gene: 9. The CDR3 loop reads CASSFLILAGVDEQFF. CDR3 nucleotide sequence: TGTGCCAGCAGTTTTCTGATACTAGCGGGAGTTGATGAGCAGTTCTTC.

The chain combines TRBV18 with TRBJ1-1; D remains unclear. The germline V and J ends were trimmed by 3 bases and 3 bases, with 17 bases remaining between them. Germline V gives CDR1 KGHSH, CDR2 LQKENI. The CDR3 is 16 amino acids. Here the CDR3 DNA reads TGTGCCAGCTCACCGTGGGAGTTCGTGGCGGACACTGAAGCTTTCTTT. Amino acids: CASSPWEFVADTEAFF.

V is TRBV5-1 and J is TRBJ2-3, with 10 bases aligning to TRBD2. V lost 0 bases to trimming and J lost 2 bases; unmatched junction nucleotides: 12. CDR3 size: 19 residues. Looked up from germline, CDR1 is SGHRS and CDR2 is YFSETQ. The CDR3 loop reads CASSLDPSGGGVLTDTQYF. For the CDR3, the DNA is TGCGCCAGCAGCTTGGATCCTAGCGGGGGCGGCGTCCTCACAGATACGCAGTATTTT.

The chain couples TRBV25-1 to TRBJ1-6; a weak D match, TRBD1 (5 bases). Trimming cost V 5 bases and J 6 bases, with 8 bases left between them. Germline V gene sequence: CDR1 MGHDK, CDR2 SYGVNS. The CDR3 covers 13 residues. CDR3 protein: CASSRGVNSPLHF. The CDR3 nucleotides read TGTGCCAGCAGTAGAGGGGTTAATTCACCCCTCCACTTT.

The V and J genes are TRBV20-1 and TRBJ2-1; 10 bases are shared with TRBD2. This CDR3 has 16 amino acids. Germline assignment: CDR1 DFQATT and CDR2 SNEGSKA (reference sequence). After removal of 3 bases from V and 4 bases from J, the junction contained 9 bases not matched to a gene. CDR3 nucleotides: TGCAGTGCTAGTAAGGCTAGCGGGAGTTCTTACAATGAGCAGTTCTTC. It encodes CSASKASGSSYNEQFF.

V gene TRBV5-5 combines with J gene TRBJ2-5; TRBD1 matches 10 bases. Germline CDR1 reads SGHKS; CDR2 reads YYEKEE (reference sequence). V trimming: 3 bases; J trimming: 7 bases; junction bases outside the gene matches: 9. This CDR3 region has 15 residues. The CDR3 is CASSSPGQGFRTQYF. The CDR3, as DNA: TGTGCCAGCAGCTCGCCGGGACAGGGGTTTCGGACCCAGTACTTC.

This clone was seen only once. The chain joins TRBV7-9 to TRBJ2-3, with D uncertain. Trimming left V 8 bases short and J 4 bases short, with 4 bases between. The CDR3 loop spans 10 amino acids. The V gene's germline CDR1 is SEHNR and CDR2 FQNEAQ (reference sequence). The CDR3, as DNA: TGTGCCAGCGGACCAGATACGCAGTATTTT. It is translated as CASGPDTQYF.

The chain joins TRBV6-5 to TRBJ1-1; maybe TRBD1 (5 bases). The CDR3 sequence is 14 residues long. The V and J ends lost 2 bases and 4 bases respectively, with 11 bases between them. Germline loops: CDR1 MNHEY, CDR2 SVGAGI. CDR3 residues: CASSYTAGGTEAFF. The CDR3 DNA follows: TGTGCCAGCAGTTACACGGCGGGGGGCACTGAAGCTTTCTTT.